This T cell receptor (beta chain) was sequenced for a study of blood T cell repertoires in COVID-19. The germline V gene encodes CDR1 MNHEY and CDR2 SMNVEV (reference sequence). This CDR3 spans 16 amino acids. Trimming cost V 5 bases and J 5 bases; bases outside gene matches: 10. TCRdb's table, derived via immunoSEQ multiplex PCR, lists solely in-frame clones and lacks some. The sample carries a few hundred thousand clones, just under 90% recorded once. Material: peripheral blood. The V gene is TRBV27, the J gene TRBJ2-3, with 10 bases matching TRBD1. This TCR was recovered from a woman aged 30 to 39 with COVID-19, enrolled during active disease. In nucleotides, the CDR3 is TGTGCCAGCAGTCTCCTGACAGGGGGCGGCATAGATACGCAGTATTTT. Translated, it gives CASSLLTGGGIDTQYF.